This TCR beta chain was identified during a study of blood T cell repertoires in COVID-19. Germline loops: CDR1 MNHEY, CDR2 SVGAGI. V gave up 6 bases and J gave up 8 bases, with 13 bases separating them. CDR3 length equals 12 residues. The assay was immunoSEQ multiplex PCR, and TCRdb's table has in-frame clones only and misses some. The repertoire holds 150,000 to 200,000 clones, with roughly 88% as singletons. This chain uses TRBV6-5 with TRBJ1-1; possibly TRBD1 for D (5 bases). The sequence was obtained from a man between 65 and 85 years old who had been exposed to COVID-19. Sequencing used PBMCs or T cells enriched from blood (not recorded which). The CDR3 sequence is CASSQGIAEAFF. CDR3 in DNA: TGTGCCAGCAGCCAGGGTATTGCGGAAGCTTTCTTT.